What follows are 7 T cell receptor beta chains derived from one specimen sequenced in a study of post-analysis software for immune sequencing data. Overall study findings and caveats: In patients, roughly five TRBV segments were more frequent than in controls, with TRBV5-6, TRBV5-1 and TRBV20-1 among them.

Their target antigens are unknown. Libraries were made from TCR beta cDNA, and they carried unique molecular identifiers. TCRdb reprocessed the PCR reads with MiXCR, giving one entry per CDR3 protein. The table records roughly 600,000 distinct CDR3 sequences, roughly two fifths of them present only once. Sequenced material: blood. The receptor source for this set is a girl under 18 with multiple sclerosis.

The chain has TRBV12-3 or TRBV12-4 and TRBJ2-3; 7 bases are shared with TRBD2. The CDR3 extends over 17 amino acids. Trimming at V came to 1 base and at J to 4 bases, leaving 11 bases not matched to a gene. In DNA form, the CDR3 reads TGTGCCAGCAGTTTAGAAATAGGACTAGTGGGCGCAGATACGCAGTATTTT. Translated, it gives CASSLEIGLVGADTQYF.

This chain connects TRBV7-9 to TRBJ2-5; 7 positions match TRBD2. After removal of 0 bases from V and 8 bases from J, the junction contained 6 bases not matched to a gene. Germline-derived CDR1 and CDR2 are SEHNR and FQNEAQ (reference sequence). CDR3 length: 14 residues. CDR3 DNA sequence: TGTGCCAGCAGCTTAGCGGCCGCGGGAGAAACCCAGTACTTC. Protein product: CASSLAAAGETQYF.

The rearrangement joins TRBV2 to TRBJ2-7; 10 bases align to TRBD1. CDR3 length: 14 residues. Germline CDR1 SNHLY, CDR2 FYNNEI. CDR3 DNA sequence: TGTGACGATGGGGCGGGGACAGGGGCCTACGAGCAGTACTTC. It specifies CDDGAGTGAYEQYF.

Only a few counts were recorded for this clonotype. This chain joins TRBV20-1 and TRBJ2-4; D is uncertain. The better agreement between TRBJ2-7 and the DNA end casts doubt on the J call. The V gene's germline CDR1 is DFQATT and CDR2 SNEGSKA (reference sequence). The CDR3 runs to 13 residues. CDR3 sequence reads: CSASPPSLGEQYF. CDR3 coding DNA: TGCAGTGCTAGTCCCCCAAGCCTGGGCGAGCAGTACTTC.

The chain links TRBV29-1 to TRBJ2-7; D is perhaps TRBD1 (5 bases). The last part of the DNA fits TRBJ2-5 better; the J call may be wrong. The CDR3 covers 15 residues. CDR1 and CDR2 (germline): SQVTM, ANQGSEA. The chain's CDR3 is CSVEETGRHQETQYF. The CDR3 coding sequence is TGCAGCGTTGAAGAAACAGGTAGACACCAAGAGACCCAGTACTTC.

V is TRBV24-1 and J is TRBJ2-3, with D tentatively TRBD1 (6 bases). The ends were cut back, 3 bases at V and 6 bases at J, with 12 bases in the middle. The germline gives CDR1 KGHDR, CDR2 SFDVKD. This CDR3 has 14 residues. Written as DNA, the CDR3 is TGTGCCACCAGTGATCCACAGGGAACTGATACGCAGTATTTT. This gives the protein CATSDPQGTDTQYF.

The V gene is TRBV5-8, the J gene TRBJ2-3; D could derive from TRBD1 or TRBD2 (5 bases each). Trimming removed 5 bases at V and 5 bases at J, with 15 bases between. CDR3 length: 14 residues. The germline CDR1 and CDR2 sequences are SGHTS and YDEGEE. CDR3 sequence reads: CASSTGQLGDTQYF. In DNA, the CDR3 is TGTGCCAGCAGTACGGGGCAGCTTGGAGATACGCAGTATTTT.